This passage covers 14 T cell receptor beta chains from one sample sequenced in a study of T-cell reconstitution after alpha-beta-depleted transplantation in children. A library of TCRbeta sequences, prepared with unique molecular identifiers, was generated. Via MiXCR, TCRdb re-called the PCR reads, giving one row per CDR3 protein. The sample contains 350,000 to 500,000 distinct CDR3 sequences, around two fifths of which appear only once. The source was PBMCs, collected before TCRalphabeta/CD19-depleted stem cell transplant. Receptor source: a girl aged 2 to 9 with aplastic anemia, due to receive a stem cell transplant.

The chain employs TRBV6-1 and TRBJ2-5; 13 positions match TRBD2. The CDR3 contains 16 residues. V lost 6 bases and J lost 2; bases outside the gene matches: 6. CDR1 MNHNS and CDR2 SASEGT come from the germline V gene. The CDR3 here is CASRPSGLAGQETQYF. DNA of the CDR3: TGTGCCAGCAGACCCTCGGGACTAGCGGGGCAAGAGACCCAGTACTTC.

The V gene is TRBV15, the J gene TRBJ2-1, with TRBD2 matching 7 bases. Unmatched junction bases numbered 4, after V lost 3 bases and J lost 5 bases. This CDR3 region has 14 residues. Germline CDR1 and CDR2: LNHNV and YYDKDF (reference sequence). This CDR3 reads CATSSRDYHNEQFF. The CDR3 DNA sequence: TGTGCCACCAGCAGCAGGGACTACCACAATGAGCAGTTCTTC.

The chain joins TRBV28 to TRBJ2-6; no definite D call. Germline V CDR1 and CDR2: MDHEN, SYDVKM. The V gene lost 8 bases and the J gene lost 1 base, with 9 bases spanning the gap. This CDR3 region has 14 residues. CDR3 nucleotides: TGTGCCAGCGGTCGGGTATCTGGGGCCAACGTCCTGACTTTC. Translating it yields CASGRVSGANVLTF.

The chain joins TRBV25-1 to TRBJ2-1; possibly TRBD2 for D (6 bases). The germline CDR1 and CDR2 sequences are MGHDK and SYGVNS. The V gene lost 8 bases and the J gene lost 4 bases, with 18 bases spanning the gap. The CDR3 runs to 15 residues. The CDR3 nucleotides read TGTGCCAGCGTGAGTAGCGGCCTAGGGTACAATGAGCAGTTCTTC. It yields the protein CASVSSGLGYNEQFF. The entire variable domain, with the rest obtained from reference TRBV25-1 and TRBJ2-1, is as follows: EADIYQTPRYLVIGTGKKITLECSQTMGHDKMYWYQQDPGMELHLIHYSYGVNSTEKGDLSSESTVSRIRTEHFPLTLESARPSHTSQYLCASVSSGLGYNEQFFGPGTRLTVL.

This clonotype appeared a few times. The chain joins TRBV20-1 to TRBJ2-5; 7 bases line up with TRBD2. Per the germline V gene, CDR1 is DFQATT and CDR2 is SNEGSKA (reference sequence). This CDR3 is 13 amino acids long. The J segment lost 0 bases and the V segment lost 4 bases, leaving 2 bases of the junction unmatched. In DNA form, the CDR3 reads TGCAGTGCTACGCGGGGGTACCAAGAGACCCAGTACTTC. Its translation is CSATRGYQETQYF.

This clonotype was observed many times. The CDR3 loop reads CASSVDRGEVRAFF. The CDR3 DNA reads as TGTGCCAGCAGCGTGGACAGGGGGGAGGTAAGAGCTTTCTTT. The chain has TRBV25-1 and TRBJ1-1; 10 nucleotides line up with TRBD1. This CDR3 is built from 14 residues. Looked up from germline, CDR1 is MGHDK and CDR2 is SYGVNS. The trim removed 6 bases at V and 10 bases at J, leaving 11 bases unmatched.

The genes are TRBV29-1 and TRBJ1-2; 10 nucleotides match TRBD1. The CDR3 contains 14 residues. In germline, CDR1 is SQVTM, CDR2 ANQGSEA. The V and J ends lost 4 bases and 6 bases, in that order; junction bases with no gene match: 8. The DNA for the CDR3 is TGCAGCGTTGGGGGGGGGACAGGGGAGGATGGCTACACCTTC. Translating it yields CSVGGGTGEDGYTF.

CDR3 residues: CASSVGQETQYF. The CDR3 DNA follows: TGTGCCAGCAGTGTAGGACAAGAGACCCAGTACTTC. V usage is TRBV2 and J usage is TRBJ2-5; no definite D call. The CDR3 extends over 12 amino acids. The V end lost 4 bases, the J end lost 2 bases, and 5 bases lay between the germline ends. The germline CDR1 and CDR2 sequences are SNHLY and FYNNEI.

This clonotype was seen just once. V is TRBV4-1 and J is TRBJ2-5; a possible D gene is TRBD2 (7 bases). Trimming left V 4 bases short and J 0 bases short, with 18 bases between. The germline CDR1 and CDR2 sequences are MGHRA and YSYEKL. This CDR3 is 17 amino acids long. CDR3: CASSPLRGPLNQETQYF. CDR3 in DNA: TGCGCCAGCAGCCCTCTGCGGGGGCCATTAAACCAAGAGACCCAGTACTTC.

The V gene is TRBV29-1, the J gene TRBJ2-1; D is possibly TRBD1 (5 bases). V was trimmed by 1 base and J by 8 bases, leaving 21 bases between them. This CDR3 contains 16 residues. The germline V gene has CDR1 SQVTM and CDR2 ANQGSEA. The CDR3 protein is CSVEAPTGRVTHEQFF. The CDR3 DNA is TGCAGCGTTGAAGCACCGACGGGCAGGGTTACTCATGAGCAGTTCTTC.

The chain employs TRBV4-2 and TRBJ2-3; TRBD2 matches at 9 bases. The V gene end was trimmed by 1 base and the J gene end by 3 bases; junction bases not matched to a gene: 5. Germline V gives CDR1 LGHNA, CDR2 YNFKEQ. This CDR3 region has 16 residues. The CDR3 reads CASSQGLAGETDTQYF. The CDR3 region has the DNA TGTGCCAGCAGCCAAGGATTAGCGGGAGAGACAGATACGCAGTATTTT.

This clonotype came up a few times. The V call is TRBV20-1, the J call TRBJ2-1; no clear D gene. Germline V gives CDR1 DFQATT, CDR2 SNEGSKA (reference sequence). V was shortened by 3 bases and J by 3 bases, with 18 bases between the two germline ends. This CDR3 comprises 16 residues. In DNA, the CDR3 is TGCAGTGCTAGCCCCCCAGCGACTTTACTCTACAATGAGCAGTTCTTC. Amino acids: CSASPPATLLYNEQFF.

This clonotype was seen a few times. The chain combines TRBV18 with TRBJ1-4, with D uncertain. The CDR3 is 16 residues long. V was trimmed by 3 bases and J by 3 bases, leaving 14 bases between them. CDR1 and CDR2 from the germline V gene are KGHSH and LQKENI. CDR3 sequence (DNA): TGTGCCAGCTCACCCCAGAGTGGCGCGGCTAATGAAAAACTGTTTTTT. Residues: CASSPQSGAANEKLFF.

The CDR3 sequence is CSVWAGGADTQYF. CDR3 bases: TGCAGTGTGTGGGCGGGAGGTGCAGATACGCAGTATTTT. The chain joins TRBV29-1 to TRBJ2-3, with 8 bases matching TRBD2. CDR3 length: 13 residues. Germline loops: CDR1 SQVTM, CDR2 ANQGSEA.